These 5 T cell receptor beta chains share one sample of origin, sequenced in a study of CD8+CD57+ T cells in acquired aplastic anemia. Patients chosen for sequencing had CD8+CD57+ cells that had expanded, as shown by flow cytometry. Genomic DNA was employed as the template in profiling TCR beta VDJ and CDR3. TCRdb analysed the reads with MiXCR anew, one entry per CDR3 protein. The sample has over 150,000 distinct CDR3 sequences; almost 50% are singletons. Sequencing was performed on sorted CD4+, CD8+, or CD8+CD57+ T cells (not recorded which) from PBMCs. The receptors originated from a human donor with aplastic anemia.

V is TRBV5-5 and J is TRBJ1-3; unclear D gene. This CDR3 comprises 15 residues. Germline-derived CDR1 and CDR2 are SGHKS and YYEKEE (reference sequence). V was shortened by 0 bases and J by 6 bases, with 13 bases between the two germline ends. The CDR3 bases are TGTGCCAGCAGCTTGGGTACAAGCGAAGTAAACACCATATATTTT. It is translated as CASSLGTSEVNTIYF.

CDR3 loop: CASSIDHGGVGRGDTQYF. The CDR3 region has the DNA TGTGCCAGTAGTATAGATCATGGCGGGGTCGGGCGGGGAGATACGCAGTATTTT. The chain has TRBV19 and TRBJ2-3; D possibly corresponds to TRBD2 (6 bases). Trimming removed 0 bases from V and 5 bases from J, with 21 bases in between. Per germline, CDR1 LNHDA and CDR2 SQIVND (reference sequence). The CDR3 contains 18 residues.

This clonotype is a singleton in its sample. The chain recombines TRBV25-1 with TRBJ2-7; D might be TRBD2 (5 bases). Germline V CDR1 and CDR2: MGHDK, SYGVNS. V was pared by 4 bases and J by 6 bases, with 10 bases between. The CDR3 has 12 amino acids. CDR3 sequence (DNA): TGTGCCAGCAGTGCCGGGGTTATCGAGCAGTACTTC. Translating gives CASSAGVIEQYF.

This chain links TRBV25-1 with TRBJ2-7; 12 bases are a match to TRBD2. Trimming removed 3 bases from V and 5 bases from J; junction bases left unmatched: 5. Germline V CDR1 and CDR2: MGHDK, SYGVNS. This CDR3 has 15 amino acids. The CDR3 bases are TGTGCCAGCAGTGAGACTAGCGGGGGAGTTGACGAGCAGTACTTC. This codes for CASSETSGGVDEQYF.

The chain combines TRBV18 with TRBJ1-6, with a weak D call TRBD1 (5 bases). The ends were cut back, 4 bases at V and 3 bases at J, with 13 bases in the middle. The germline V gene encodes CDR1 KGHSH and CDR2 LQKENI. CDR3 size: 16 residues. The CDR3 region is CASSLSVGDYNSPLHF. The CDR3 DNA reads as TGTGCCAGCTCACTAAGCGTGGGGGACTATAATTCACCCCTCCACTTT.